This T cell receptor beta chain was sequenced during a study of regulatory T cells in long-lasting Graves disease. Arm-PCR of CDR3 regions and iRepertoire HTBI primers were used to build TCR beta libraries. TCRdb fed the multiplex PCR reads into MiXCR, producing one record per CDR3 protein. The data contain roughly 560,000 distinct CDR3 sequences, more than 10% of them singletons. This clonotype was detected only a few times. Germline V lookup: CDR1 SEHNR, CDR2 FQNEAQ (reference sequence). The CDR3 sequence is 13 residues long. V gave up 5 bases and J gave up 5 bases, with 13 bases separating them. As for time point: newly diagnosed GD, antithyroid drugs for less than 3 months. PBMCs were the source of the RNA used for TCR sequencing. American Thyroid Association guidelines defined how Graves' disease was diagnosed. These sequences were also reported in another study, on T cells in Graves' hyperthyroidism and ophthalmopathy.

This receptor was obtained from a woman in her twenties or thirties with Graves disease. This chain uses TRBV7-9 with TRBJ2-7; a weak D match, TRBD1 (6 bases). The specimen was peripheral blood mononuclear cells (PBMCs), collected at new diagnosis, from a patient treated with antithyroid drugs. In DNA form, the CDR3 reads TGTGCCAGCAGCGGGGGCCCACCCCACGAGCAGTACTTC. Amino acid sequence: CASSGGPPHEQYF.